These T cell receptor beta chains were read from a single sample in a study of cytomegalovirus exposure and HLA in healthy donors. Method: immunoSEQ multiplex PCR; TCRdb's copy keeps in-frame clones and lacks some. The sample records 95,000 to 100,000 clones, more than 75% being singletons. The specimen was PBMCs. These receptors were obtained from a human donor in good health. CDR3s include the opening cysteine and the closing phenylalanine or tryptophan. D genes are given only for firm matches. Only some rows state a clone size, as once, few, many or a class for expanded clones.

clone_size j_call d_call v_call cdr3_aa cdr3_nt
NA TRBJ2-1 NA TRBV15 CATSYYGTSSYNEQFF TGTGCCACCAGCTACTATGGGACTTCCTCCTACAATGAGCAGTTCTTC
NA TRBJ1-1 TRBD1 TRBV9 CASSDGTGGAGTEAFF TGTGCCAGCAGTGACGGGACAGGGGGCGCAGGGACTGAAGCTTTCTTT
NA TRBJ1-4 NA TRBV5-8 CASSLDGRRGKLFF TGTGCCAGCAGCCTTGACGGAAGGAGAGGAAAACTGTTTTTT
NA TRBJ1-1 NA TRBV15 CATSGRGWTEAFF TGTGCCACCAGCGGCAGGGGATGGACTGAAGCTTTCTTT
NA TRBJ2-1 NA TRBV30 CAWRAATSRNEQFF TGTGCCTGGAGGGCCGCGACTAGTAGAAATGAGCAGTTCTTC
few TRBJ1-4 TRBD1 TRBV25-1 CASSQTRTGDRRNEKLFF TGTGCCAGCAGCCAAACACGAACAGGGGACAGACGTAATGAAAAACTGTTTTTT
NA TRBJ2-5 TRBD1 TRBV10-3 CAASPDRDHSGTQYF TGTGCCGCCTCTCCTGACAGGGACCATTCGGGGACCCAGTACTTC
NA TRBJ1-2 NA TRBV7-5 CARSLVIGGDGGYTF TGTGCCAGAAGCTTAGTAATAGGGGGCGATGGCGGCTACACCTTC
few TRBJ2-7 TRBD1 TRBV28 CASRGGGQGAEEQYF TGTGCCAGCAGGGGCGGGGGACAGGGGGCCGAGGAGCAGTACTTC
NA TRBJ2-2 NA TRBV4-2 CASSQEATGSSGELFF TGTGCCAGCAGCCAAGAGGCGACAGGATCATCCGGGGAGCTGTTTTTT
NA TRBJ2-7 TRBD1 TRBV5-6 CASSRRQGASGEQYF TGTGCCAGCAGTCGAAGGCAGGGGGCTTCTGGCGAGCAGTACTTC
NA TRBJ2-7 NA TRBV27 CASSSIDRPYEQYF TGTGCCAGCAGTTCCATTGACAGGCCCTACGAGCAGTACTTC
once TRBJ2-7 TRBD2 TRBV5-1 CASRGELISYEQYF TGCGCCAGCCGGGGGGAGCTGATCTCCTACGAGCAGTACTTC
NA TRBJ1-2 NA TRBV19 CASSMSRGGGGYTF TGTGCCAGTAGTATGTCCAGGGGCGGTGGTGGCTACACCTTC
NA TRBJ1-1 NA TRBV30 CAWSVGVSAFF TGTGCCTGGAGTGTAGGAGTATCAGCTTTCTTT
NA TRBJ1-5 NA TRBV5-1 CASSTGPYNQPQHF TGCGCCAGCAGCACAGGACCGTACAATCAGCCCCAGCATTTT
NA TRBJ1-4 TRBD1 TRBV5-4 CASSTGSGGTNEKLFF TGTGCCAGCAGTACCGGATCAGGGGGAACTAATGAAAAACTGTTTTTT
NA TRBJ1-4 TRBD1 TRBV10-3 CAIRGTGANEKLFF TGTGCCATCAGAGGGACAGGTGCTAATGAAAAACTGTTTTTT
NA TRBJ2-7 NA TRBV6-5 CASSTGQSYEQYF TGTGCCAGCAGCACAGGACAGTCCTACGAGCAGTACTTC
few TRBJ2-5 TRBD2 TRBV27 CASSSQPGLAGAQETQYF TGTGCCAGCAGTTCCCAACCGGGACTAGCGGGGGCGCAAGAGACCCAGTACTTC
NA TRBJ2-2 NA TRBV7-7 CASSLVEDTGELFF TGTGCCAGCAGCTTAGTGGAGGACACCGGGGAGCTGTTTTTT
NA TRBJ2-7 NA TRBV5-4 CASSLAGQLTYEQYF TGTGCCAGCAGCTTAGCGGGACAACTAACCTACGAGCAGTACTTC
NA TRBJ1-3 NA TRBV4-2 CASSQAVTGNTIYF TGTGCCAGCAGCCAGGCGGTAACTGGAAACACCATATATTTT
NA TRBJ1-1 NA TRBV5-1 CASSLGRGSTEAFF TGCGCCAGCAGCTTAGGTCGAGGGAGCACTGAAGCTTTCTTT
NA TRBJ1-5 NA TRBV2 CASRLTGSSNQPQHF TGTGCCAGCAGGCTTACAGGGTCTAGCAATCAGCCCCAGCATTTT
NA TRBJ2-7 NA TRBV4-2 CASTVEEGQGEQYF TGTGCCAGCACCGTTGAGGAGGGGCAAGGCGAGCAGTACTTC
once TRBJ2-7 TRBD2 TRBV10-3 CAISDTASGISYEQYF TGTGCCATCAGTGATACGGCTAGCGGAATCTCCTACGAGCAGTACTTC
NA TRBJ2-1 TRBD2 TRBV14 CASSQGGRNNEQFF TGTGCCAGCAGCCAGGGCGGGAGGAACAATGAGCAGTTCTTC
NA TRBJ2-2 NA TRBV5-8 CASSPGLITTGELFF TGTGCCAGCAGCCCAGGACTCATCACCACCGGGGAGCTGTTTTTT
NA TRBJ2-7 TRBD1 TRBV27 CASSLVGQGKPYEQYF TGTGCCAGCAGTTTAGTGGGACAGGGGAAACCCTACGAGCAGTACTTC
NA TRBJ1-5 NA TRBV6-1 CASSEAGGAAQPQHF TGTGCCAGCAGTGAAGCGGGAGGCGCGGCTCAGCCCCAGCATTTT
NA TRBJ1-2 TRBD1 TRBV6-5 CASSYSRTGGDGYTF TGTGCCAGCAGTTACTCTAGGACAGGGGGTGATGGCTACACCTTC
NA TRBJ1-2 NA TRBV6-5 CASTQEGVYYGYTF TGTGCCAGCACCCAGGAAGGGGTGTACTATGGCTACACCTTC
few TRBJ1-2 NA TRBV4-2 CASSQLREGRGYTF TGTGCCAGCAGCCAACTCAGGGAGGGGAGAGGCTACACCTTC
NA TRBJ1-2 NA TRBV19 CASSMARGANYGYTF TGTGCCAGTAGTATGGCTCGGGGGGCCAACTATGGCTACACCTTC